This T cell receptor beta chain was retrieved from a study of T cells expressing NK-cell markers (dated by TCRdb to between 2020 and 2021). As for the study more broadly: Three sorted T-cell subsets (CD3+CD56+NKG2C+, CD3+CD56+NKG2C- and CD3+CD56-NKG2C+) from roughly eight donors had their TCR beta-chain repertoires profiled. Among the eight sequenced donors, only one was HCMV-seronegative, while the other seven were HCMV-seropositive. All eight donors whose samples were sequenced were randomly selected healthy volunteers, three of them men and five women. Sequencing of the libraries produced 2 x 150 bp reads on Illumina HiSeq 2000/2500, MiSeq or NextSeq. General findings and caveats noted by the study authors: Whether the expanded NKG2C-expressing T cell clones were specific for HCMV antigens remained unclear. In six donors, the dominant CD3+CD56+NKG2C+ clonotypes ranked among the top 10 CD8+ clonotypes, making up roughly 1.0-8% of CD8+ T cells. Those dominant clonotypes were again the most abundant among CD3+CD56-NKG2C+ cells in a few donors, at roughly 25-65%.

Reading the germline V gene gives CDR1 MGHRA and CDR2 YSYEKL. The CDR3 runs 13 amino acids, cysteine and phenylalanine included. Only the protein is on record. About this clonotype itself: Its target antigen remains unknown.

The listed sequencing device is Illumina HiSeq 2000. TCR beta cDNA libraries were prepared using 5'RACE template switching, which introduced a universal primer site and unique molecular identifiers. Synthesis of cDNA was primed from the TCR beta constant segment and was followed by two consecutive PCR amplification steps. The original methods were these. MIGEC was used to demultiplex reads and group reads by UMI, and MiTCR was used to assemble and quantify clonotypes. To remove erroneous sequences, TCR cDNA sequences were retained only when supported by two or more reads. Downstream repertoire analysis used the tcR package, and clonotypes were matched across fractions by CDR3 nucleotide sequence plus V segment. VDJmatch was used to annotate antigen specificity against VDJdb, with one amino acid substitution in CDR3 allowed. Once TCRdb had reprocessed the reads, it stored one entry per CDR3 protein sequence and supplied no DNA. None of the V and J calls come from the authors' own analysis; TCRdb made them. The sample's table lists a count of about 400,000 distinct CDR3 sequences. The ten largest make up around a tenth of the sample.

HCMV serostatus was determined by detecting HCMV-specific IgG in serum with a commercial ELISA kit. Ficoll density gradient centrifugation was used to isolate peripheral blood mononuclear cells from blood. The TCR originated in a woman between 50 and 59 years old in good health. Donor details come from another sample of the same person, matched by shared clones. The chain was built from TRBV4-1 and TRBJ2-5; TCRdb outputs TRBD1, but without DNA this stays unchecked. The sequencing sample was made of blood T cells: a sorted CD56 or NKG2C T cell subset, CD4+ or CD8+ T cells, or bulk PBMC T cells (not recorded which). The CDR3 protein is CASSLTGRETQYF.